The 6 T cell receptor beta chains reported below all come from one sample, sequenced in a study of T-cell memory formation after mild COVID-19. TCRdb reprocessed the 5' RACE reads via MiXCR and lists one record per CDR3 protein. The sample lists about 140,000 distinct CDR3 sequences, approximately 25% occurring once. Sequencing was performed on PBMCs or a T cell subset sorted from them (not recorded which). All receptors derive from an adult woman who had mild COVID-19 (a few samples of this study predate the infection). Cell type and time point are not known.

This rearrangement joins TRBV5-5 to TRBJ2-7; D possibly matches TRBD1 or TRBD2 (5 bases each). Deletions cut 0 bases from V and 6 bases from J, with 10 bases between. The germline CDR1 and CDR2 sequences are SGHKS and YYEKEE (reference sequence). The CDR3 contains 13 residues. This CDR3 reads CASSLDGGLEQYF. CDR3 nucleotide sequence: TGTGCCAGCAGCTTGGATGGGGGTCTCGAGCAGTACTTC.

The CDR3, as DNA: TGTGCCAGCAAACTAGCGGGATCCTACAATGAGCAGTTCTTC. This codes for CASKLAGSYNEQFF. The rearrangement links TRBV6-2 or TRBV6-3 to TRBJ2-1; 10 bases map to TRBD2. Germline CDR1 reads MNHEY; CDR2 reads SVGEGT. The length of the CDR3 is 14 residues. After removal of 7 bases from V and 1 base from J, the junction contained 1 base not matched to a gene.

The rearrangement links TRBV29-1 to TRBJ2-3; TRBD2 is a possible D gene (6 bases). This CDR3 comprises 12 residues. Trimming removed 1 base from V and 5 bases from J, with 7 bases in between. Germline V CDR1 and CDR2: SQVTM, ANQGSEA. CDR3 loop: CSVEGGVDTQYF. CDR3 in DNA: TGCAGCGTTGAAGGGGGGGTAGATACGCAGTATTTT.

The V gene is TRBV7-9, the J gene TRBJ2-7, with 9 positions matching TRBD2. Germline values: CDR1 SEHNR, CDR2 FQNEAQ (reference sequence). The V gene end was trimmed by 4 bases and the J gene end by 6 bases; junction bases not matched to a gene: 10. The CDR3 is 15 amino acids. The CDR3: CASSSIAGVSVEQYF. In nucleotides, the CDR3 is TGTGCCAGCAGCTCTATAGCGGGAGTGTCGGTCGAGCAGTACTTC.

This clonotype was detected only a few times. CDR3 DNA: TGTGCCAGCAGCCTAGAGGCCTATCAGCCCCAGCATTTT. Translated, it gives CASSLEAYQPQHF. This rearrangement joins TRBV12-3 or TRBV12-4 to TRBJ1-5; the D is unclear. The CDR3 covers 13 residues. The V end was cut by 6 bases, the J end by 5 bases, with 11 bases between.

This clonotype was detected only a few times. This chain links TRBV11-2 with TRBJ1-1, with a weak D call TRBD1 (5 bases). This CDR3 region has 14 residues. The ends were cut back, 1 base at V and 6 bases at J, with 12 bases in the middle. The germline V gene has CDR1 SGHAT and CDR2 FQNNGV. The CDR3 region has the DNA TGTGCCAGCAGCTTAGTGGTAGGGGCTGCTGAAGCTTTCTTT. Encoded protein: CASSLVVGAAEAFF.